Presented here are 20 T cell receptor beta chains from one specimen sequenced in a study of PD-1 blockade in mismatch repair-deficient tumors. TCRdb's copy holds only in-frame clones and misses some; the assay was immunoSEQ multiplex PCR. Of 15,000 to 20,000 clones listed, 84% are singletons. Specimen: PBMCs, collected approximately 22 weeks after starting pembrolizumab. These receptors originate from an adult with mismatch repair-deficient cancer.

The chain uses TRBV5-1 and TRBJ1-1, with D maybe TRBD1 (6 bases). CDR3 size: 13 residues. The germline V gene encodes CDR1 SGHRS and CDR2 YFSETQ. Trimming stripped 3 bases from V and 3 bases from J, with 9 bases between. The CDR3 DNA reads TGCGCCAGCAGCTGGGGGCTGGACACTGAAGCTTTCTTT. It codes for CASSWGLDTEAFF.

The rearrangement links TRBV5-4 to TRBJ1-6, with 7 bases fitting TRBD1. Per the germline V gene, CDR1 is SGHNT and CDR2 is YYREEE (reference sequence). Germline trimming cut 5 bases from V and 4 bases from J; bases unmatched to any gene: 9. CDR3 length equals 16 residues. The CDR3 is CASSPNMGQYNSPLHF. Written as DNA, the CDR3 is TGTGCCAGCAGTCCAAACATGGGACAGTATAATTCACCCCTCCACTTT.

The table lists this clone with a count of one. The CDR3 reads CASSGGTGGQETQYF. CDR3 DNA: TGCGCCAGCAGCGGTGGGACAGGGGGCCAAGAGACCCAGTACTTC. This chain links TRBV5-1 with TRBJ2-5; 11 bases fit TRBD1. Losses at the gene ends were 4 bases for V and 1 base for J; bases not matched to a gene: 3. The CDR3 consists of 15 residues. Germline loops: CDR1 SGHRS, CDR2 YFSETQ.

The chain employs TRBV6-1 and TRBJ2-3; 9 nucleotides match TRBD2. Germline V gene lookup returns CDR1 MNHNS and CDR2 SASEGT. V shed 6 bases, J shed 0 bases, and the junction held 4 bases outside the gene matches. The CDR3 runs 15 residues. CDR3 bases: TGTGCCAGCAGACTAGCGGGCCTTAGCACAGATACGCAGTATTTT. Amino acids: CASRLAGLSTDTQYF.

The chain is built from TRBV5-4 and TRBJ2-7, with D possibly TRBD1 on 6 matching bases. The CDR3 runs to 16 residues. V was pared by 3 bases and J by 0 bases, with 16 bases between. Germline V gives CDR1 SGHNT, CDR2 YYREEE (reference sequence). DNA for the CDR3: TGTGCCAGCAGCTCCAGCGACAGGCTTGCCTCCTACGAGCAGTACTTC. Its protein is CASSSSDRLASYEQYF.

This chain connects TRBV10-3 to TRBJ2-7; D perhaps matches TRBD1 (5 bases). This CDR3 is 14 amino acids long. CDR1 and CDR2 from the germline V gene are ENHRY and SYGVKD. The germline V and J ends were trimmed by 10 bases and 2 bases, with 18 bases remaining between them. CDR3: CATNAGRGPYEQYF. The CDR3 coding sequence is TGTGCCACGAACGCCGGAAGGGGTCCCTACGAGCAGTACTTC.

The V call is TRBV28, the J call TRBJ2-7, with 9 bases aligning to TRBD1. The CDR3 is 16 amino acids. Trimming at V came to 10 bases and at J to 2 bases, leaving 15 bases not matched to a gene. Germline CDR1 and CDR2: MDHEN and SYDVKM. The CDR3 DNA reads TGTGCCACCGAGAGACTGACAGGGGGGAAGCCCTACGAGCAGTACTTC. It yields the protein CATERLTGGKPYEQYF.

The chain carries TRBV19 and TRBJ1-4, with 9 bases aligning to TRBD1. Germline loops: CDR1 LNHDA, CDR2 SQIVND (reference sequence). Trimming took 4 bases from V and 8 from J; bases not matched to a gene: 5. This CDR3 has 14 amino acids. The CDR3 here is CASSRTGAVEKLFF. CDR3 in DNA: TGTGCCAGTAGTAGGACAGGGGCAGTCGAAAAACTGTTTTTT.

The rearrangement links TRBV5-1 to TRBJ2-1; TRBD2 aligns across 9 bases. This CDR3 comprises 16 residues. Trimming removed 3 bases from V and 2 bases from J; junction bases left unmatched: 6. Germline V gene sequence: CDR1 SGHRS, CDR2 YFSETQ. The CDR3 DNA follows: TGCGCCAGCAGCTACTTAGCGGGAGTGGCCTACAATGAGCAGTTCTTC. As protein: CASSYLAGVAYNEQFF. Full variable domain (outside the CDR3, taken from reference TRBV5-1 and TRBJ2-1): KAGVTQTPRYLIKTRGQQVTLSCSPISGHRSVSWYQQTPGQGLQFLFEYFSETQRNKGNFPGRFSGRQFSNSRSEMNVSTLELGDSALYLCASSYLAGVAYNEQFFGPGTRLTVL.

The chain joins TRBV28 to TRBJ2-1; 7 bases line up with TRBD2. The germline gives CDR1 MDHEN, CDR2 SYDVKM. The CDR3 length is 16 residues. V gave up 5 bases and J gave up 7 bases; unmatched junction bases: 14. The CDR3 reads CASSIPLAGERNEQFF. The DNA for the CDR3 is TGTGCCAGCAGTATACCTTTGGCGGGAGAAAGAAATGAGCAGTTCTTC.

The genes are TRBV27 and TRBJ1-2, with TRBD1 matching over 9 bases. Germline CDR1 and CDR2: MNHEY and SMNVEV (reference sequence). Trimming removed 4 bases from V and 2 bases from J; junction bases left unmatched: 8. The CDR3 consists of 16 residues. The CDR3 loop reads CASSSRQGGGNYGYTF. CDR3 bases: TGTGCCAGCAGTTCTCGACAGGGGGGAGGAAACTATGGCTACACCTTC.

The count of this clone is one. The V gene is TRBV2, the J gene TRBJ1-2; weak D call: TRBD1 (6 bases). The CDR3 totals 12 residues. From germline, CDR1 is SNHLY and CDR2 FYNNEI. V lost 6 bases and J lost 4, with 9 bases in between. CDR3: CASRARGYGYTF. The CDR3 DNA is TGTGCCAGCAGGGCCAGGGGCTATGGCTACACCTTC. The whole variable domain, filled in from reference TRBV2 and TRBJ1-2, reads EPEVTQTPSHQVTQMGQEVILRCVPISNHLYFYWYRQILGQKVEFLVSFYNNEISEKSEIFDDQFSVERPDGSNFTLKIRSTKLEDSAMYFCASRARGYGYTFGSGTRLTVV.

The genes are TRBV27 and TRBJ1-2, with unresolved D. The V end was cut by 5 bases, the J end by 3 bases, with 10 bases between. In germline, CDR1 is MNHEY, CDR2 SMNVEV (reference sequence). The CDR3 has 13 residues. The CDR3, as DNA: TGTGCCAGCAGTCCTAAGCGGCACTATGGCTACACCTTC. It translates to CASSPKRHYGYTF.

The J gene is TRBJ1-4, the V gene TRBV19; 9 bases agree with TRBD1. V gave up 3 bases and J gave up 7 bases; unmatched junction bases: 6. The CDR3 contains 15 residues. The germline CDR1 and CDR2 sequences are LNHDA and SQIVND (reference sequence). The CDR3 DNA reads TGTGCCAGTAGTATCTCCGGGACAGGGAGTGAAAAACTGTTTTTT. Protein sequence: CASSISGTGSEKLFF.

This chain connects TRBV9 to TRBJ2-1, with TRBD2 identical over 7 bases. This CDR3 spans 17 amino acids. Germline trimming cut 0 bases from V and 5 bases from J; bases unmatched to any gene: 11. Per the germline V gene, CDR1 is SGDLS and CDR2 is YYNGEE. The DNA for the CDR3 is TGTGCCAGCAGCGTAGGGATTGGGTCTAGCGGCCACAATGAGCAGTTCTTC. Its translation: CASSVGIGSSGHNEQFF.

This clone was seen a handful of times. The gene calls are TRBV27 and TRBJ2-7, with D maybe TRBD1 (6 bases). The CDR3 consists of 14 residues. CDR1 MNHEY and CDR2 SMNVEV come from the germline V gene (reference sequence). Trimming stripped 5 bases from V and 7 bases from J, with 18 bases between. The CDR3: CASSRQENILEQYF. The CDR3 coding sequence is TGTGCCAGCAGTCGACAGGAGAATATATTGGAGCAGTACTTC.

J is TRBJ2-7 and V is TRBV19; 13 bases fit TRBD2. Germline lookup yields CDR1 LNHDA and CDR2 SQIVND (reference sequence). The trim removed 5 bases at V and 4 bases at J, leaving 11 bases unmatched. The CDR3 totals 17 residues. The DNA of the CDR3 is TGTGCCAGTAGTTACAACCCTAGGACTAGCGGGAGATACGAGCAGTACTTC. Its translation: CASSYNPRTSGRYEQYF.

This sequence joins TRBV10-3 and TRBJ2-4, with TRBD2 matching over 10 bases. The junction had 9 bases not matched to a gene; V was cut back by 8 bases and J by 5 bases. Germline V gene lookup returns CDR1 ENHRY and CDR2 SYGVKD. The CDR3 loop spans 15 amino acids. The CDR3 protein is CAIGAGGPLQNIQYF. DNA for the CDR3: TGTGCCATCGGAGCGGGAGGGCCTCTCCAAAACATTCAGTACTTC.

The J gene is TRBJ2-3, the V gene TRBV7-9; the match to TRBD1 covers 7 bases. The CDR3 covers 18 residues. Trimming at V came to 0 bases and at J to 0 bases, leaving 9 bases not matched to a gene. Looked up from germline, CDR1 is SEHNR and CDR2 is FQNEAQ (reference sequence). The CDR3 here is CASSLAGQAKSSTDTQYF. The CDR3 DNA reads TGTGCCAGCAGCTTAGCTGGACAGGCGAAATCTAGCACAGATACGCAGTATTTT.

The V call is TRBV5-1, the J call TRBJ1-1; weak D call: TRBD1 (6 bases). Germline V CDR1 and CDR2: SGHRS, YFSETQ. The CDR3 length is 14 residues. The V end lost 0 bases, the J end lost 2 bases, and 8 bases lay between the germline ends. CDR3 residues: CASSLDRANTEAFF. CDR3 DNA: TGCGCCAGCAGCTTGGACAGGGCTAACACTGAAGCTTTCTTT.